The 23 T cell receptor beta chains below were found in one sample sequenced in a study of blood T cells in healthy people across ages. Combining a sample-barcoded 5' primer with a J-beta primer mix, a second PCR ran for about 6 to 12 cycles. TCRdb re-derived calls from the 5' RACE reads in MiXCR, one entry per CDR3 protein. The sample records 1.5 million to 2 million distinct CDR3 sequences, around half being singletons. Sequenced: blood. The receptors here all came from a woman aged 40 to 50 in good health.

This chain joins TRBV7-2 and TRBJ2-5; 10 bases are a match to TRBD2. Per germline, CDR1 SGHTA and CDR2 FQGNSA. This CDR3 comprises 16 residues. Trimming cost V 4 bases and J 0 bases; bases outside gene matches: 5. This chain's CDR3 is CASSSWTSGNQETQYF. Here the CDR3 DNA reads TGTGCCAGCAGCTCCTGGACTAGCGGAAACCAAGAGACCCAGTACTTC. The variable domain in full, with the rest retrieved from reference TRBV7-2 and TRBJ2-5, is GAGVSQSPSNKVTEKGKDVELRCDPISGHTALYWYRQSLGQGLEFLIYFQGNSAPDKSGLPSDRFSAERTGGSVSTLTIQRTQQEDSAVYLCASSSWTSGNQETQYFGPGTRLLVL.

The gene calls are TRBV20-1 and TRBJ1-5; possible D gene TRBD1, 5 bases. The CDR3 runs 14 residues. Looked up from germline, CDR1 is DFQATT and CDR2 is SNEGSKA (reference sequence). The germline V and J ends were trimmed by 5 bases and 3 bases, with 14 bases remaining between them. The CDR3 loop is CSAAGKANNQPQHF. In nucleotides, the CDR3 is TGCAGTGCTGCAGGGAAAGCAAACAATCAGCCCCAGCATTTT.

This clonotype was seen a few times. The CDR3 loop reads CASSRTSGEYNEQFF. CDR3 coding DNA: TGTGCCAGCAGTCGGACTAGCGGGGAGTACAATGAGCAGTTCTTC. V is TRBV6-6 and J is TRBJ2-1; 12 bases line up with TRBD2. The length of the CDR3 is 15 residues. V lost 5 bases to trimming and J lost 4 bases; unmatched junction nucleotides: 3. Germline CDR1 is MNHNY and CDR2 is SVGAGI (reference sequence).

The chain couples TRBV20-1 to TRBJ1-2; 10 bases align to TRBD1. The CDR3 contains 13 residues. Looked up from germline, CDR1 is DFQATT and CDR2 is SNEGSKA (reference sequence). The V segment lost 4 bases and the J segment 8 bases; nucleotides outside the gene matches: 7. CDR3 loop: CSAIRQGAEGYTF. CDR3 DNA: TGCAGTGCTATAAGACAGGGGGCGGAAGGCTACACCTTC.

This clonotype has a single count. CDR3 protein: CASSPDSFEKLFF. CDR3 sequence (DNA): TGCGCCAGCAGCCCGGACAGTTTTGAAAAACTGTTTTTT. The rearrangement joins TRBV5-1 to TRBJ1-4; D perhaps matches TRBD1 (6 bases). The CDR3 length is 13 residues. Germline V gene lookup returns CDR1 SGHRS and CDR2 YFSETQ. The V gene lost 4 bases and the J gene lost 7 bases, with 11 bases spanning the gap.

CDR3 amino acids: CASGGLGTQFF. CDR3 nucleotide sequence: TGTGCCAGCGGCGGCCTCGGGACCCAGTTCTTC. The V gene is TRBV7-2, the J gene TRBJ2-1, with D tentatively TRBD1 or TRBD2 (5 bases each). This CDR3 has 11 amino acids. V was clipped by 8 bases and J by 13 bases, with 15 bases between them. The germline V gene has CDR1 SGHTA and CDR2 FQGNSA.

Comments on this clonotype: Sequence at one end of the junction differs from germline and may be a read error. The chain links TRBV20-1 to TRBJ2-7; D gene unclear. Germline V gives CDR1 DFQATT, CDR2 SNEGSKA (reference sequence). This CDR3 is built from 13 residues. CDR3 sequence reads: CSARDRRNYEQNF. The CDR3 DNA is TGCAGTGCTAGAGATCGGCGGAACTACGAGCAGAACTTC.

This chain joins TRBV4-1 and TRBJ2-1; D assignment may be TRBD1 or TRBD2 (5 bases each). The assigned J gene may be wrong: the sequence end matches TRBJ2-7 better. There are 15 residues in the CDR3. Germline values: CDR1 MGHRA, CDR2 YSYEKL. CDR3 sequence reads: CASSKPGTSGNEQYF. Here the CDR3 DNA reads TGCGCCAGCAGCAAGCCGGGGACGTCCGGCAATGAGCAGTACTTC.

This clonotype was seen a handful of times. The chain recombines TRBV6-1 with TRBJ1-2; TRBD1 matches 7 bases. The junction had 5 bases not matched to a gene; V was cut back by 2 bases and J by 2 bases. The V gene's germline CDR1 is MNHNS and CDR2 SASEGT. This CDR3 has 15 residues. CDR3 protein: CASSETLQGNYGYTF. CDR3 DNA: TGTGCCAGCAGTGAAACACTACAGGGGAACTATGGCTACACCTTC.

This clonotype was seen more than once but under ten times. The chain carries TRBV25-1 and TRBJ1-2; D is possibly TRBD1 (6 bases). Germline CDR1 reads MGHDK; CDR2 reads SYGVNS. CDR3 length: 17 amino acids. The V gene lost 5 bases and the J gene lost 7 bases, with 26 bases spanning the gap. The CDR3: CASSLAGGGQGRGGYTF. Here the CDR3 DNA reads TGTGCCAGCAGTCTGGCCGGAGGTGGGCAGGGCAGGGGTGGCTACACCTTC.

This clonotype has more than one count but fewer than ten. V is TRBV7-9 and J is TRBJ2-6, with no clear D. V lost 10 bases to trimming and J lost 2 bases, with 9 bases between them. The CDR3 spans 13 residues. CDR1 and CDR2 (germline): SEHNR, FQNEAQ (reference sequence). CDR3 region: CAIDIPGANVLTF. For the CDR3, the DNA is TGTGCCATAGACATTCCTGGGGCCAACGTCCTGACTTTC. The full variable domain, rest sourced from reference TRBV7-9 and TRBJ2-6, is DTGVSQNPRHKITKRGQNVTFRCDPISEHNRLYWYRQTLGQGPEFLTYFQNEAQLEKSRLLSDRFSAERPKGSFSTLEIQRTEQGDSAMYLCAIDIPGANVLTFGAGSRLTVL.

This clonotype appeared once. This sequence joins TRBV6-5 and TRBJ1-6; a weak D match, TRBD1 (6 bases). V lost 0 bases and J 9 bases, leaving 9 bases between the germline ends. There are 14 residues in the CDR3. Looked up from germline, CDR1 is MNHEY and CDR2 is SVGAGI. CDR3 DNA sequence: TGTGCCAGCAGTTACTCCAGGGGCGGTTCACCCCTCCACTTT. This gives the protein CASSYSRGGSPLHF.

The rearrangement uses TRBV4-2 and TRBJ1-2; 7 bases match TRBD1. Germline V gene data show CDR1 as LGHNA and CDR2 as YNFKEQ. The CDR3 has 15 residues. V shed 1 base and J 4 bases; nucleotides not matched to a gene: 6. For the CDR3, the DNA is TGTGCCAGCAGCCAAGGGACAGGATCACTCTATGGCTACACCTTC. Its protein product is CASSQGTGSLYGYTF.

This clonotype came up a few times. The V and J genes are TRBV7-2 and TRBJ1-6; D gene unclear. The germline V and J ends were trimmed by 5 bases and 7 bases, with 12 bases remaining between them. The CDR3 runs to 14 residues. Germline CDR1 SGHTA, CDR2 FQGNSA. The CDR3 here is CASSLTSPNSPLHF. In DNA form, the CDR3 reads TGTGCCAGCAGCCTAACCAGTCCCAATTCACCCCTCCACTTT.

The CDR3 DNA is TGCAGTGCTCGACACAGGGGGGGTCTTGCGTCCCAGTACTTC. It codes for CSARHRGGLASQYF. The chain uses TRBV20-1 and TRBJ2-5, with D possibly matching TRBD1 (8 bases). Trimming left V 5 bases short and J 9 bases short, with 22 bases between. The germline gives CDR1 DFQATT, CDR2 SNEGSKA (reference sequence). The CDR3 is 14 amino acids.

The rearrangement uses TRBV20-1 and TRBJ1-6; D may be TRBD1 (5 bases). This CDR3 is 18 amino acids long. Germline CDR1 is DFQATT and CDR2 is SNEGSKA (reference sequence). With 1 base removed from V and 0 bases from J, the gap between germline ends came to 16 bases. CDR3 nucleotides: TGCAGTGCTAGAGTAACTTCGGGGCCCACCTCCTATAATTCACCCCTCCACTTT. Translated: CSARVTSGPTSYNSPLHF.

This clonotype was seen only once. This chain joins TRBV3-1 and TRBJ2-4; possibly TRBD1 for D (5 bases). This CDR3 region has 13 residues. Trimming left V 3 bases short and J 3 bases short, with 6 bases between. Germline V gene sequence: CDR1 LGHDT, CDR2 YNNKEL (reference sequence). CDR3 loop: CASSHRGKNIQYF. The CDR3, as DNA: TGTGCCAGCAGCCATAGGGGCAAAAACATTCAGTACTTC.

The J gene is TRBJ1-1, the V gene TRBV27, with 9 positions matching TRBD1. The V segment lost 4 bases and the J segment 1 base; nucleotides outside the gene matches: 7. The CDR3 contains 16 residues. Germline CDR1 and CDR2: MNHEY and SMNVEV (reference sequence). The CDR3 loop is CASSYRTGVGNTEAFF. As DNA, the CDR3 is TGTGCCAGCAGTTACCGGACAGGGGTAGGGAACACTGAAGCTTTCTTT.

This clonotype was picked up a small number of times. CDR3 amino acids: CASRSLAGVTQYF. The CDR3, as DNA: TGTGCCAGCAGGTCTCTAGCGGGAGTGACCCAGTACTTC. V and J are TRBV7-9 and TRBJ2-5; 10 bases line up with TRBD2. The CDR3 runs 13 residues. From germline, CDR1 is SEHNR and CDR2 FQNEAQ (reference sequence). V lost 6 bases and J lost 7; bases outside the gene matches: 5.

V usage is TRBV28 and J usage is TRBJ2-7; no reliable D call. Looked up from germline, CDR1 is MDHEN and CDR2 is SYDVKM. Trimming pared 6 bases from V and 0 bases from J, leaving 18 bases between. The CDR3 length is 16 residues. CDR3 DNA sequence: TGTGCCAGCAGCCCCGGGTCCTTAGTTCCCTCCTACGAGCAGTACTTC. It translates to CASSPGSLVPSYEQYF.

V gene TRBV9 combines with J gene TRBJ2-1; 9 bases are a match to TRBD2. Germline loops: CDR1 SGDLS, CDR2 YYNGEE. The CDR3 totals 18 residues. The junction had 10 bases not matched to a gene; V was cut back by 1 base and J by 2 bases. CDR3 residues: CASSVSLAGTSAYNEQFF. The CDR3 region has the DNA TGTGCCAGCAGCGTAAGTCTAGCGGGGACGAGCGCCTACAATGAGCAGTTCTTC.

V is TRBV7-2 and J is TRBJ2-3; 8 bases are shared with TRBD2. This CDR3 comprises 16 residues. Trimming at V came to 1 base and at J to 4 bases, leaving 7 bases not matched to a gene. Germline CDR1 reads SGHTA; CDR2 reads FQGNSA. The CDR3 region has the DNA TGTGCCAGCAGCTTAGGACTCGGACTAGCATCAGATACGCAGTATTTT. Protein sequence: CASSLGLGLASDTQYF.

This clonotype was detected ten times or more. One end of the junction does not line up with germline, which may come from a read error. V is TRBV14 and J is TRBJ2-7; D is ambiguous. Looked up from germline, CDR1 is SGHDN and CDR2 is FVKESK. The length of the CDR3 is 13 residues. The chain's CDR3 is CASSQVPGYEQYF. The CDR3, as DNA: TGCGCCAGCAGCCAAGTTCCGGGCTACGAGCAGTACTTC. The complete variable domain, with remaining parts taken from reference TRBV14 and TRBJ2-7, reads EAGVTQFPSHSVIEKGQTVTLRCDPISGHDNLYWYRRVMGKEIKFLLHFVKESKQDESGMPNNRFLAERTGGTYSTLKVQPAELEDSGVYFCASSQVPGYEQYFGPGTRLTVT.